This TCR beta chain was observed in a study of blood T cell repertoires in COVID-19. Study in general: Acute-phase and convalescent COVID-19 samples originated in the United States, Italy and Spain.

Sequencing was performed with immunoSEQ multiplex PCR; in TCRdb, only in-frame clones are kept and a portion is missing. The data show approximately 130,000 clones, about 86% seen once. V lost 5 bases to trimming and J lost 4 bases; unmatched junction nucleotides: 2. Germline assignment: CDR1 SGHRS and CDR2 YFSETQ. This CDR3 contains 13 residues. The source is a woman in her 50s who had recovered from COVID-19. The sequencing sample was made of PBMCs or T cells enriched from blood (not recorded which). The V gene is TRBV5-1, the J gene TRBJ2-3, with TRBD2 identical over 9 bases. CDR3: CASSERGADTQYF. CDR3 bases: TGCGCCAGCAGTGAGCGGGGGGCAGATACGCAGTATTTT.